This T cell receptor (beta chain) was sequenced in a study of identifying expanded T cells in peripheral blood. Study-level results: Across healthy donors, higher total template counts meant significantly greater two-week count variance. Technical replicates showed about 1.1 changed clones; roughly two weeks roughly 16; four weeks 19.

The protocol was immunoSEQ multiplex PCR, while the TCRdb copy is restricted to in-frame clones and leaves out a portion. The data hold around 56,000 clones, with approximately 82% observed a single time. No infections or other immune events were documented during collection. In regard to this clone: Its cognate antigen is unknown.

The sequence derives from a person aged 18 to 75 in good health. The specimen was blood.

Written as DNA, the CDR3 is TGTGCCAGCTCACCCTCAGGGATCCAGCTGCTAACAACTAATGAAAAACTGTTTTTT. Its translation: CASSPSGIQLLTTNEKLFF. The rearrangement links TRBV18 to TRBJ1-4; D may be TRBD1 (5 bases). V shed 3 bases and J shed 0 bases, with 20 bases lying between them. CDR1 is KGHSH and CDR2 is LQKENI in the germline V gene. The CDR3 sequence is 19 residues long. Using reference TRBV18 and TRBJ1-4 for the parts outside the CDR3, the full variable domain is NAGVMQNPRHLVRRRGQEARLRCSPMKGHSHVYWYRQLPEEGLKFMVYLQKENIIDESGMPKERFSAEFPKEGPSILRIQQVVRGDSAAYFCASSPSGIQLLTTNEKLFFGSGTQLSVL.